The 27 T cell receptor beta chains in this list originate from one sample, sequenced in a study of Graves' ophthalmopathy and Graves' hyperthyroidism. Amplification of TCR beta CDR3 regions used RNA transcripts. Second-round multiplex PCR followed a first-round RT-PCR using HTBI primers. A single record per CDR3 protein comes from TCRdb applying MiXCR to the multiplex PCR reads. The sample has approximately 1.2 million distinct CDR3 sequences; less than 45% are singletons. Sequenced input: peripheral blood or thyroid tissue (not recorded which). All receptors derive from an adult man with Graves' hyperthyroidism.

The chain joins TRBV6-5 to TRBJ2-7; possible D gene TRBD1, 5 bases. Trimming pared 0 bases from V and 5 bases from J, leaving 8 bases between. CDR1 and CDR2 from the germline V gene are MNHEY and SVGAGI. The CDR3 extends over 13 amino acids. CDR3 sequence reads: CASSYSSGNEQYF. The CDR3 DNA reads TGTGCCAGCAGTTACTCGTCAGGGAACGAGCAGTACTTC.

This clonotype was seen at least ten times. J is TRBJ2-7 and V is TRBV19; 7 nucleotides align to TRBD2. In germline, CDR1 is LNHDA, CDR2 SQIVND (reference sequence). The trim removed 3 bases at V and 4 bases at J, leaving 3 bases unmatched. The CDR3 covers 13 residues. This CDR3 is CASSMGGRYEQYF. CDR3 in DNA: TGTGCCAGTAGTATGGGCGGGAGATACGAGCAGTACTTC.

The rearrangement uses TRBV27 and TRBJ1-2, with a weak D call TRBD1 (6 bases). Trimming removed 5 bases at V and 5 bases at J, with 15 bases between. The length of the CDR3 is 14 residues. Germline values: CDR1 MNHEY, CDR2 SMNVEV (reference sequence). The CDR3 sequence: CASSLYGGSYGYTF. DNA for the CDR3: TGTGCCAGCAGTCTATACGGGGGCTCGTATGGCTACACCTTC.

V is TRBV19 and J is TRBJ2-2; 8 bases are a match to TRBD1. V lost 5 bases and J lost 7; bases outside the gene matches: 9. This CDR3 is 15 amino acids long. CDR1 and CDR2 (germline): LNHDA, SQIVND (reference sequence). CDR3 coding DNA: TGTGCCAGTAGTCCGCAGGGGGCGCATATCGGGGAGCTGTTTTTT. The encoded protein is CASSPQGAHIGELFF.

This clonotype was observed once. This chain connects TRBV5-1 to TRBJ2-3, with unresolved D. This CDR3 spans 15 amino acids. Germline V gene lookup returns CDR1 SGHRS and CDR2 YFSETQ. V shed 0 bases and J shed 2 bases, with 10 bases lying between them. The CDR3, as DNA: TGCGCCAGCAGCTTGGCGGGCCACCCCACAGATACGCAGTATTTT. It specifies CASSLAGHPTDTQYF.

This chain uses TRBV20-1 with TRBJ1-1; D call uncertain. The CDR3 consists of 11 residues. Germline lookup yields CDR1 DFQATT and CDR2 SNEGSKA (reference sequence). The V end lost 5 bases, the J end lost 5 bases, and 9 bases lay between the germline ends. CDR3 sequence: CSAADGTEAFF. Written as DNA, the CDR3 is TGCAGTGCTGCGGACGGGACTGAAGCTTTCTTT.

The chain employs TRBV2 and TRBJ2-7, with D tentatively TRBD1 (6 bases). V gave up 6 bases and J gave up 0 bases, with 12 bases separating them. The germline V gene has CDR1 SNHLY and CDR2 FYNNEI. The CDR3 runs to 14 residues. For the CDR3, the DNA is TGTGCCAGCAGGGCCCGGGGACACTCCTACGAGCAGTACTTC. It yields the protein CASRARGHSYEQYF.

The chain links TRBV4-3 to TRBJ2-2, with D perhaps assigned TRBD1 or TRBD2 (7 bases each). CDR1 LGHNA and CDR2 YSLEER come from the germline V gene. The V and J ends lost 3 bases and 8 bases respectively, with 13 bases between them. The CDR3 is 14 amino acids. Written as DNA, the CDR3 is TGCGCCAGCAGCCAGGGAGGGGGCGGAGGGGAGCTGTTTTTT. It translates to CASSQGGGGGELFF.

The V and J genes are TRBV19 and TRBJ2-5, with 8 bases aligning to TRBD2. V was pared by 1 base and J by 4 bases, with 5 bases of the junction left unmatched. Germline V gene sequence: CDR1 LNHDA, CDR2 SQIVND (reference sequence). The CDR3 has 15 amino acids. CDR3 in amino acids: CASSIGAGVGETQYF. CDR3 bases: TGTGCCAGTAGTATAGGAGCGGGGGTCGGAGAGACCCAGTACTTC.

The sample holds many counts of this clonotype. V usage is TRBV25-1 and J usage is TRBJ2-7; D call uncertain. The germline V and J ends were trimmed by 7 bases and 0 bases, with 10 bases remaining between them. CDR3 length: 13 residues. The germline V gene encodes CDR1 MGHDK and CDR2 SYGVNS. The CDR3 sequence is CASTAGSSYEQYF. CDR3 sequence (DNA): TGTGCCAGCACTGCCGGCAGCTCCTACGAGCAGTACTTC.

This chain uses TRBV7-2 with TRBJ1-1; D might be TRBD1 (6 bases). CDR1 and CDR2 (germline): SGHTA, FQGNSA. There are 18 residues in the CDR3. The ends were cut back, 1 base at V and 7 bases at J, with 25 bases in the middle. The CDR3 sequence: CASSLEDGGHDYLGEAFF. The CDR3 bases are TGTGCCAGCAGCTTAGAGGACGGGGGACATGACTACCTAGGTGAAGCTTTCTTT.

The rearrangement joins TRBV14 to TRBJ2-4; D unclear. This CDR3 is built from 9 residues. In germline, CDR1 is SGHDN, CDR2 FVKESK. Trimming shortened V by 0 bases and J by 15 bases, and 3 bases separated the two germline ends. The CDR3 loop is CASSQDLYF. CDR3 nucleotides: TGTGCCAGCAGCCAAGATCTGTACTTC.

The chain recombines TRBV5-1 with TRBJ1-2, with no clear D. CDR1 SGHRS and CDR2 YFSETQ come from the germline V gene. The CDR3 sequence is 13 residues long. V was trimmed by 2 bases and J by 3 bases, leaving 8 bases between them. CDR3: CASSFSVYYGYTF. For the CDR3, the DNA is TGCGCCAGCAGCTTCTCAGTATACTATGGCTACACCTTC.

This clonotype was counted at least ten times. This chain uses TRBV12-3 or TRBV12-4 with TRBJ1-4; D is perhaps TRBD1 (5 bases). CDR3 length: 12 amino acids. V was pared by 4 bases and J by 7 bases, with 7 bases between. The CDR3 DNA follows: TGTGCCAGCAGTTCCACAGGTGAAAAACTGTTTTTT. It is translated as CASSSTGEKLFF.

The rearrangement uses TRBV7-9 and TRBJ1-2; TRBD1 aligns across 9 bases. The J segment lost 4 bases and the V segment lost 5 bases, leaving 8 bases of the junction unmatched. The germline V gene encodes CDR1 SEHNR and CDR2 FQNEAQ (reference sequence). The CDR3 is made up of 15 amino acids. The CDR3 DNA sequence: TGTGCCAGCAGCGGGGGACAGGGTACTAGCTATGGCTACACCTTC. It encodes CASSGGQGTSYGYTF.

This clonotype was detected many times. The chain has TRBV5-1 and TRBJ1-3; TRBD1 matches 8 bases. This CDR3 spans 16 amino acids. The germline V gene has CDR1 SGHRS and CDR2 YFSETQ. J gave up 0 bases and V 0 bases, and 2 bases lay outside the gene matches. The CDR3: CASSLAGGRSGNTIYF. Here the CDR3 DNA reads TGCGCCAGCAGCTTGGCAGGGGGCCGCTCTGGAAACACCATATATTTT.

In this sample, this clonotype turned up many times. This rearrangement joins TRBV5-1 to TRBJ2-5; TRBD1 aligns across 7 bases. Germline CDR1 reads SGHRS; CDR2 reads YFSETQ. Losses at the gene ends were 4 bases for V and 5 bases for J; bases not matched to a gene: 14. The CDR3 is made up of 16 amino acids. In DNA form, the CDR3 reads TGCGCCAGCAGCACCATAGGACAGGAGGAGTGGGAGACCCAGTACTTC. This translates into CASSTIGQEEWETQYF.

The chain joins TRBV20-1 to TRBJ1-2; D is undetermined. Germline V lookup: CDR1 DFQATT, CDR2 SNEGSKA (reference sequence). V lost 6 bases to trimming and J lost 2 bases, with 16 bases between them. The CDR3 consists of 14 residues. The CDR3 spells CSASRDRGNYGYTF. The CDR3 nucleotides read TGCAGTGCCAGTAGGGATCGAGGGAACTATGGCTACACCTTC.

This clonotype was detected only once. CDR3 nucleotide sequence: TGTGCCAGCAGCTCCCTTCGGCAGCCGGGGGAGCAGTACTTC. This encodes CASSSLRQPGEQYF. This chain joins TRBV7-2 and TRBJ2-7, with a possible D match to TRBD2 (5 bases). The CDR3 length is 14 residues. Trimming pared 4 bases from V and 7 bases from J, leaving 17 bases between. The germline V gene encodes CDR1 SGHTA and CDR2 FQGNSA.

This clonotype was detected ten times or more. The chain carries TRBV20-1 and TRBJ1-5, with D uncertain. With 1 base removed from V and 4 bases from J, the gap between germline ends came to 5 bases. The CDR3 contains 12 residues. Per the germline V gene, CDR1 is DFQATT and CDR2 is SNEGSKA (reference sequence). This CDR3 is CSARGANQPQHF. CDR3 DNA: TGCAGTGCTAGAGGGGCGAATCAGCCCCAGCATTTT.

The V gene is TRBV29-1, the J gene TRBJ2-2; perhaps TRBD1 as D (5 bases). The germline V gene encodes CDR1 SQVTM and CDR2 ANQGSEA. The CDR3 totals 14 residues. V dropped 4 bases and J dropped 0 bases, with 9 bases sitting between them. This CDR3 is CSVAGHANTGELFF. CDR3 sequence (DNA): TGCAGCGTTGCAGGGCACGCGAACACCGGGGAGCTGTTTTTT.

Comments on this clonotype: Since a much larger clone is just one base distant, this may be a read error. The chain uses TRBV7-8 and TRBJ1-5; D is undetermined. Germline-derived CDR1 and CDR2 are SGHVS and FQNEAQ. This CDR3 has 14 amino acids. For the CDR3, the DNA is TGTGCCGGCAGCTTCAGGAATAGCAATCAGCCCCAGCATTTT. Its protein is CAGSFRNSNQPQHF.

The chain employs TRBV7-2 and TRBJ2-2, with TRBD1 matching over 11 bases. Germline CDR1 is SGHTA and CDR2 is FQGNSA. The CDR3 is 15 amino acids. J was trimmed by 4 bases and V by 8 bases; bases with no gene match: 6. The CDR3 loop reads CASCRDRGITGELFF. The CDR3, as DNA: TGTGCCAGCTGTCGGGACAGGGGGATCACCGGGGAGCTGTTTTTT.

Points on this clonotype: The junction and the germline gene differ at one end; a read error may be behind it. The chain joins TRBV6-5 to TRBJ1-1, with D perhaps TRBD1 (5 bases). This CDR3 has 13 amino acids. Germline assignment: CDR1 MNHEY and CDR2 SVGAGI. The CDR3 spells CASSQRQNTEAIF. The DNA of the CDR3 is TGTGCCAGCAGTCAGCGACAGAACACTGAAGCTATCTTT.

This clonotype occurred many times. The chain has TRBV2 and TRBJ2-7; D not certain. Per germline, CDR1 SNHLY and CDR2 FYNNEI. The ends were cut back, 5 bases at V and 1 base at J, with 12 bases in the middle. CDR3 length: 14 amino acids. The DNA of the CDR3 is TGTGCCAGCAGTAGGACCGCCGCATCCTACGAGCAGTACTTC. It translates to CASSRTAASYEQYF.

The chain couples TRBV20-1 to TRBJ1-6; D remains ambiguous. There are 13 residues in the CDR3. Germline CDR1 DFQATT, CDR2 SNEGSKA (reference sequence). CDR3 DNA sequence: TGCAGCGTTGATCACGGTAAGGGATCACCCCTCCACTTT. Its translation: CSVDHGKGSPLHF.

This chain links TRBV11-2 with TRBJ1-1, with 8 bases matching TRBD1. The CDR3 extends over 16 amino acids. V lost 5 bases to trimming and J lost 1 base; unmatched junction nucleotides: 9. Germline V gene lookup returns CDR1 SGHAT and CDR2 FQNNGV. Here the CDR3 reads CASSVEAGGSNTEAFF. The CDR3 DNA sequence: TGTGCCAGCAGCGTTGAAGCAGGGGGCTCGAACACTGAAGCTTTCTTT.